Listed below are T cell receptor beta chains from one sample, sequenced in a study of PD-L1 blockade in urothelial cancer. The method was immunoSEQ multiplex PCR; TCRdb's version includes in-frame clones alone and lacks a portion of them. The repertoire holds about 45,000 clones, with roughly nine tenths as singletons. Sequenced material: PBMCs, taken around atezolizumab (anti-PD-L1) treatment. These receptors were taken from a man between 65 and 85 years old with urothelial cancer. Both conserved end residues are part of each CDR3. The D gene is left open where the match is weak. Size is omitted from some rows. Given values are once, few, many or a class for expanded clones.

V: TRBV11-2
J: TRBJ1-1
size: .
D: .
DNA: TGTGCCAGCAGACTAAGAGGGAGTACTGAAGCTTTCTTT
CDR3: CASRLRGSTEAFF

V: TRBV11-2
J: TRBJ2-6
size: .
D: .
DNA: TGTGCCAGCAGCCCCCGCCGAGGCCCTGGGGCCAACGTCCTGACTTTC
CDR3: CASSPRRGPGANVLTF

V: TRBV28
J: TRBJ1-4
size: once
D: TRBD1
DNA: TGTGCCAGCAGCTCATGGGACAGCCATGCAACTAATGAAAAACTGTTTTTT
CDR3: CASSSWDSHATNEKLFF

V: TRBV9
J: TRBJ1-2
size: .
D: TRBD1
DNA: TGTGCCAGCAGCCCCCGGGACAGCTATTTCAACTATGGCTACACCTTC
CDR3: CASSPRDSYFNYGYTF

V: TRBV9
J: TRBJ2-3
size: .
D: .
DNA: TGTGCCAGCCCTAACTGGCGGCCTAGCACAGATACGCAGTATTTT
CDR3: CASPNWRPSTDTQYF

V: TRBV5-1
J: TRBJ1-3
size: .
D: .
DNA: TGCGCCAGCAGCTGGCAGGGCTCTGGAAACACCATATATTTT
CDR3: CASSWQGSGNTIYF

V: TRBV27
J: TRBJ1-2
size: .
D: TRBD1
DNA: TGTGCCAGCAGTTTATCGGGGGGGACAGGGCGCGGCTACACCTTC
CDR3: CASSLSGGTGRGYTF

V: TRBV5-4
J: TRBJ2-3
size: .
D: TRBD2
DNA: TGTGCCAGCAGCTTGGAGGCTAGCGGGAGGATCGATACGCAGTATTTT
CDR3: CASSLEASGRIDTQYF

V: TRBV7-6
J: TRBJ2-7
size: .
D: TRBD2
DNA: TGTGCCAGCAGCTCGCTAGCGGGGGGGGGAGGGGAGCAGTACTTC
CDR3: CASSSLAGGGGEQYF

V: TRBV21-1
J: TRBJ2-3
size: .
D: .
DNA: TGTGCCAGCAGCAAAGGGGGGACTCCCGTAGGCACAGATACGCAGTATTTT
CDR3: CASSKGGTPVGTDTQYF

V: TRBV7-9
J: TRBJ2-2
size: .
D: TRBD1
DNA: TGTGCCAGCAGCCCAAAGCTTACCTGGACAGGGGTAGGCACCGGGGAGCTGTTTTTT
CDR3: CASSPKLTWTGVGTGELFF

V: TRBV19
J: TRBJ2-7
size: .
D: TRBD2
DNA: TGTGCCACCTCGGGAGGCGGATACGAGCAGTACTTC
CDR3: CATSGGGYEQYF

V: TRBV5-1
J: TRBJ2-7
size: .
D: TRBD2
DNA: TGCGCCAGCAGCTGGACTAGCGGGATCAACGAGCAGTACTTC
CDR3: CASSWTSGINEQYF